The present T cell receptor beta chain was sequenced within a study of T cell responses to AZD1222 COVID-19 vaccine. Assay: immunoSEQ multiplex PCR; the TCRdb copy retains only in-frame clones and omits some. The repertoire consists of some 200,000 clones, with about 89% occurring once and the leading ten covering 1.7%. There are a few counts of this clone. The material was peripheral blood, obtained 28 days after the second AZD1222 dose. This sequence originates from an adult who received the AZD1222 COVID-19 vaccine.

CDR3 sequence: CASSLSAPPGPNYGYTF. CDR3 in DNA: TGTGCCAGCAGCTTAAGCGCCCCCCCTGGGCCTAACTATGGCTACACCTTC. J is TRBJ1-2 and V is TRBV11-2; D is ambiguous. Germline lookup yields CDR1 SGHAT and CDR2 FQNNGV. Trimming left V 2 bases short and J 0 bases short, with 16 bases between. This CDR3 comprises 17 residues.